What follows are 22 T cell receptor beta chains derived from one specimen sequenced in a study of T cell responses to AZD1222 COVID-19 vaccine. The assay was immunoSEQ multiplex PCR, and TCRdb's table has in-frame clones only and misses some. The sample includes roughly 120,000 clones, 70% to 90% of them seen just once. The material was peripheral blood, obtained 28 days after the second AZD1222 dose. These receptors all come from an adult who received the AZD1222 COVID-19 vaccine.

This chain links TRBV10-2 with TRBJ2-1; the D is unclear. The germline gives CDR1 WSHSY, CDR2 SAAADI. The CDR3 runs to 12 residues. Trimming shortened V by 0 bases and J by 7 bases, and 4 bases separated the two germline ends. The CDR3 coding sequence is TGCGCCAGCAGTGAGTCGGGAAATGAGCAGTTCTTC. Protein product: CASSESGNEQFF.

The chain is built from TRBV9 and TRBJ2-1; 14 bases agree with TRBD2. Germline V lookup: CDR1 SGDLS, CDR2 YYNGEE. This CDR3 contains 17 residues. V dropped 0 bases and J dropped 3; count of bases not matched to a gene: 2. Here the CDR3 reads CASSVGTSGGFYNEQFF. CDR3 coding DNA: TGTGCCAGCAGCGTAGGGACTAGCGGGGGGTTCTACAATGAGCAGTTCTTC.

The chain is built from TRBV12-3 or TRBV12-4 and TRBJ1-2, with D hard to call. The CDR3 has 13 residues. Trimming cost V 3 bases and J 1 base, with 6 bases left between them. The CDR3 spells CASSFSFNYGYTF. Written as DNA, the CDR3 is TGTGCCAGCAGTTTTTCGTTTAACTATGGCTACACCTTC.

This chain joins TRBV19 and TRBJ1-1, with D possibly matching TRBD1 (5 bases). Trimming cost V 7 bases and J 6 bases, with 12 bases left between them. This CDR3 has 12 residues. Per germline, CDR1 LNHDA and CDR2 SQIVND (reference sequence). The CDR3 DNA follows: TGTGCCAGTAAGTGGGACGGCCCTGAAGCTTTCTTT. It yields the protein CASKWDGPEAFF.

The gene calls are TRBV5-5 and TRBJ1-1; D gene uncertain. Germline V gene sequence: CDR1 SGHKS, CDR2 YYEKEE (reference sequence). V was pared by 0 bases and J by 5 bases, with 14 bases between. This CDR3 comprises 15 residues. The CDR3 here is CASSLVPDQGTEAFF. The CDR3, as DNA: TGTGCCAGCAGCTTGGTGCCAGACCAAGGGACTGAAGCTTTCTTT.

This chain connects TRBV4-3 to TRBJ2-5; weak D call: TRBD1 (5 bases). V lost 0 bases and J 7 bases, leaving 12 bases between the germline ends. The CDR3 covers 14 residues. Germline V gene data show CDR1 as LGHNA and CDR2 as YSLEER. The CDR3 DNA sequence: TGCGCCAGCAGCCAAGAAAAGGGGTGGGGGACCCAGTACTTC. As protein: CASSQEKGWGTQYF.

The V gene is TRBV6-5, the J gene TRBJ2-5; D is possibly TRBD1 or TRBD2 (6 bases each). The germline V gene has CDR1 MNHEY and CDR2 SVGAGI. V shed 8 bases and J shed 3 bases, with 16 bases lying between them. The CDR3 consists of 14 residues. CDR3 nucleotide sequence: TGTGCCAGCGGGGCCGTGGGGGGCGAAGAGACCCAGTACTTC. It encodes CASGAVGGEETQYF.

This clone was seen more than once but under ten times. The chain is built from TRBV9 and TRBJ2-4, with 12 nucleotides matching TRBD1. The CDR3 is 14 amino acids. Germline loops: CDR1 SGDLS, CDR2 YYNGEE. Germline trimming cut 4 bases from V and 10 bases from J; bases unmatched to any gene: 6. The CDR3 DNA follows: TGTGCCAGCAGCCCGGGGACAGGGGGCTTAATTCAGTACTTC. It translates to CASSPGTGGLIQYF.

The chain joins TRBV27 to TRBJ2-1, with 10 bases lining up with TRBD2. The CDR3 covers 15 residues. Germline-derived CDR1 and CDR2 are MNHEY and SMNVEV (reference sequence). With 6 bases clipped from V and 4 bases from J, the junction kept 6 bases outside the gene matches. The CDR3 reads CASSTLAGEYNEQFF. In nucleotides, the CDR3 is TGTGCCAGCAGCACTCTAGCGGGAGAGTACAATGAGCAGTTCTTC.

The chain has TRBV11-3 and TRBJ1-6, with D possibly matching TRBD1 (6 bases). The germline V and J ends were trimmed by 5 bases and 7 bases, with 9 bases remaining between them. The CDR3 has 13 amino acids. Germline assignment: CDR1 SGHNT and CDR2 YENEEA. The CDR3 sequence is CASSPDRNSPLHF. The DNA for the CDR3 is TGTGCCAGCAGCCCGGACAGAAATTCACCCCTCCACTTT.

The rearrangement joins TRBV12-3 or TRBV12-4 to TRBJ1-2; no reliable D call. V was clipped by 5 bases and J by 2 bases, with 6 bases between them. The CDR3 loop spans 12 amino acids. For the CDR3, the DNA is TGTGCCAGCAGTCCAGACAACTATGGCTACACCTTC. Amino acid sequence: CASSPDNYGYTF.

This sequence joins TRBV9 and TRBJ2-5; the D is unclear. Per germline, CDR1 SGDLS and CDR2 YYNGEE. This CDR3 spans 14 amino acids. The V end lost 0 bases, the J end lost 4 bases, and 10 bases lay between the germline ends. The chain's CDR3 is CASSVDPGGETQYF. For the CDR3, the DNA is TGTGCCAGCAGCGTAGATCCGGGCGGAGAGACCCAGTACTTC. The variable domain in full, completed from reference TRBV9 and TRBJ2-5, reads DSGVTQTPKHLITATGQRVTLRCSPRSGDLSVYWYQQSLDQGLQFLIQYYNGEERAKGNILERFSAQQFPDLHSELNLSSLELGDSALYFCASSVDPGGETQYFGPGTRLLVL.

This chain links TRBV11-1 with TRBJ2-7; 8 nucleotides line up with TRBD1. Germline CDR1 SGHAT, CDR2 FQDESV (reference sequence). Unmatched junction bases numbered 6, after V lost 2 bases and J lost 3 bases. This CDR3 is 15 amino acids long. CDR3 sequence reads: CASSLNTGGVYEQYF. The CDR3 DNA reads as TGTGCCAGCAGCTTAAATACAGGGGGAGTCTACGAGCAGTACTTC.

V is TRBV24-1 and J is TRBJ2-3; TRBD2 matches 10 bases. V was clipped by 3 bases and J by 3 bases; unmatched bases: 8. Germline assignment: CDR1 KGHDR and CDR2 SFDVKD. This CDR3 has 17 amino acids. This CDR3 is CATSDLERGGLTDTQYF. The CDR3 bases are TGTGCCACCAGTGATCTGGAGCGGGGGGGATTAACAGATACGCAGTATTTT.

This clone was counted between two and nine times. This chain joins TRBV7-8 and TRBJ2-7; D ambiguous. This CDR3 is 12 amino acids long. Deletions cut 5 bases from V and 6 bases from J, with 11 bases between. Germline assignment: CDR1 SGHVS and CDR2 FQNEAQ. Here the CDR3 reads CASSPRVREQYF. The CDR3 DNA follows: TGTGCCAGCAGCCCTCGGGTACGCGAGCAGTACTTC.

V gene TRBV4-1 combines with J gene TRBJ2-5, with 15 bases fitting TRBD2. CDR1 and CDR2 from the germline V gene are MGHRA and YSYEKL. The length of the CDR3 is 16 residues. Trimming took 4 bases from V and 8 from J; bases not matched to a gene: 8. Here the CDR3 reads CASSRWTSGGVDTQYF. The CDR3 DNA reads TGCGCCAGCAGCCGATGGACTAGCGGGGGGGTGGATACCCAGTACTTC.

The V call is TRBV15, the J call TRBJ1-1, with D maybe TRBD1 (5 bases). Trimming took off 3 bases at V and 3 bases at J, with 8 bases between the two ends. This CDR3 is 13 amino acids long. Germline assignment: CDR1 LNHNV and CDR2 YYDKDF (reference sequence). CDR3 nucleotide sequence: TGTGCCACCAGCAGGGGGCACGACACTGAAGCTTTCTTT. Translated: CATSRGHDTEAFF.

The chain combines TRBV7-2 with TRBJ2-5, with 8 bases fitting TRBD2. With 4 bases clipped from V and 5 bases from J, the junction kept 15 bases outside the gene matches. CDR1 is SGHTA, CDR2 FQGNSA, per germline. This CDR3 has 17 residues. CDR3 DNA sequence: TGTGCCAGCAGCTCCGCGGAGGTAGCGGGGTTATTGGAGACCCAGTACTTC. Protein product: CASSSAEVAGLLETQYF.

The genes are TRBV5-6 and TRBJ1-6; D unresolved. V shed 4 bases and J shed 0 bases, with 8 bases lying between them. This CDR3 has 15 amino acids. Germline loops: CDR1 SGHDT, CDR2 YYEEEE. CDR3: CASSTYYSYNSPLHF. The DNA of the CDR3 is TGTGCCAGCAGCACATATTACTCCTATAATTCACCCCTCCACTTT.

This clone is a singleton in its sample. The V and J genes are TRBV10-3 and TRBJ1-1; 7 bases match TRBD1. The germline V gene encodes CDR1 ENHRY and CDR2 SYGVKD. With V trimmed by 10 bases and J by 1 base, 6 bases remained unmatched. This CDR3 is 13 amino acids long. DNA for the CDR3: TGTGCCACCCTGGGGACAGAGAACACTGAAGCTTTCTTT. Amino acid sequence: CATLGTENTEAFF.

This clone was seen only once. This chain connects TRBV30 to TRBJ2-3, with 8 bases matching TRBD2. Trimming removed 2 bases from V and 2 bases from J; junction bases left unmatched: 9. Germline V gene sequence: CDR1 GTSNPN, CDR2 SVGIG (reference sequence). The CDR3 has 16 amino acids. The CDR3 here is CAWSPLLADTTDTQYF. CDR3 DNA sequence: TGTGCCTGGAGTCCCTTACTAGCGGATACCACAGATACGCAGTATTTT.

This sequence joins TRBV27 and TRBJ1-1; no definite D call. The CDR3 has 15 amino acids. Germline CDR1 and CDR2: MNHEY and SMNVEV (reference sequence). Deletions cut 8 bases from V and 1 base from J, with 17 bases between. CDR3 residues: CASLSRWQTNTEAFF. DNA of the CDR3: TGTGCCAGCCTGTCCCGGTGGCAGACGAACACTGAAGCTTTCTTT.